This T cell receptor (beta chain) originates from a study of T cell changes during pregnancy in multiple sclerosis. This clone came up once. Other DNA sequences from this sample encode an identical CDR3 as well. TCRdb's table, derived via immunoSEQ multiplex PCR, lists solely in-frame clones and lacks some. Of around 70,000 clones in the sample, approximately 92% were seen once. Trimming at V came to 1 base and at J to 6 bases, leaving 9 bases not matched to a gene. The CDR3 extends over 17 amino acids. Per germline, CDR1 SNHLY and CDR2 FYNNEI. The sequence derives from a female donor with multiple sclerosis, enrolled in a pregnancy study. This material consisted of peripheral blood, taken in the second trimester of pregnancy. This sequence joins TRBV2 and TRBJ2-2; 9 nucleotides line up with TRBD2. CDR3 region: CASSEGLAGGPSGELFF. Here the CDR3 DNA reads TGTGCCAGCAGTGAAGGTCTGGCGGGAGGGCCGTCCGGGGAGCTGTTTTTT.